The source of this T cell receptor (beta chain) is a study of blood T cell repertoires in COVID-19. Across the whole study: In each case, the material was cDNA or gDNA derived from T cells, B-cell-depleted T cells, or PBMCs.

Clones were read by immunoSEQ multiplex PCR, and TCRdb kept only the in-frame ones, dropping some. The table shows around 250,000 clones, with 80% to 90% occurring only once. This clone was seen a few times. Individuals aged roughly 18 to 95 years were recruited from 24 US areas. Germline V CDR1 and CDR2: MDHEN, SYDVKM. The CDR3 has 15 amino acids. Trimming left V 3 bases short and J 10 bases short, with 16 bases between. This receptor was identified in a woman aged 50 to 65 who had recovered from COVID-19. This chain links TRBV28 with TRBJ1-6; D possibly corresponds to TRBD1 (6 bases). Sequencing was carried out using PBMCs or T cells enriched from blood (not recorded which). The CDR3 DNA is TGTGCCAGCAGTTTGGCAGGGGCCTTTCACTCACCCCTCCACTTT. It is translated as CASSLAGAFHSPLHF.